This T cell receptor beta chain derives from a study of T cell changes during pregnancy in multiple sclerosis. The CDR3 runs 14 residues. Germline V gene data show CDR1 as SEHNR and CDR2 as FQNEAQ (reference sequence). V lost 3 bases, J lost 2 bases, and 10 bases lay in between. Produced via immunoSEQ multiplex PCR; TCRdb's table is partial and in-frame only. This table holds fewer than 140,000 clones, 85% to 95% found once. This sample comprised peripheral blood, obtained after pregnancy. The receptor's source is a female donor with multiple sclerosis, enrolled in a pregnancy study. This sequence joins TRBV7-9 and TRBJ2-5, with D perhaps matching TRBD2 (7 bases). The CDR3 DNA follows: TGTGCCAGCAGCTTGGGGGGGCCGCAAGAGACCCAGTACTTC. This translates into CASSLGGPQETQYF.